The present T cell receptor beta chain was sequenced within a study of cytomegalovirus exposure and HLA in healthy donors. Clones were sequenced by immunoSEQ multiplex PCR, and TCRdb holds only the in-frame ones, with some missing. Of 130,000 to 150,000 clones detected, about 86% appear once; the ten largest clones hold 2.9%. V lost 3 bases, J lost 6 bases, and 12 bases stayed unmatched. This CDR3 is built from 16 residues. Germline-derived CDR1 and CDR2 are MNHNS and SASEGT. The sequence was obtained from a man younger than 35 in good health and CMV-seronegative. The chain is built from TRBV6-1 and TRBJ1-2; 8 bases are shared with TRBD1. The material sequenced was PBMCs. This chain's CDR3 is CASSDRDRGFMNGYTF. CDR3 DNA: TGTGCCAGCAGTGACCGAGACAGGGGATTTATGAATGGCTACACCTTC.